The entry below describes one T cell receptor (beta chain). In the original analysis: Amplification with reference gene primers provided the estimates of nucleated cell counts. Method: immunoSEQ multiplex PCR; TCRdb's copy keeps in-frame clones and lacks some. V, J and clone size were drawn from that table, and D and trimming were deduced from the DNA. The sample shows a few hundred thousand clones, approximately 90% of them seen only once. This sample is drawn from a study of blood T cell repertoires in COVID-19. Study in general: There were acute and convalescent COVID-19 samples, and they came from the United States, Italy and Spain. PBMCs, B-cell-depleted T cells, or T cells provided the cDNA or gDNA that made up the material.

Germline lookup yields CDR1 SNHLY and CDR2 FYNNEI. The CDR3 covers 17 residues. The V gene end was trimmed by 6 bases and the J gene end by 0 bases; junction bases not matched to a gene: 8. Material: peripheral blood. The chain joins TRBV2 to TRBJ1-5, with TRBD1 matching 10 bases. This sequence originates from a man aged 18 to 30 with active or convalescent COVID-19. The CDR3 sequence: CASRGTGAPYSNQPQHF. The CDR3 nucleotides read TGTGCCAGCAGAGGGACAGGGGCGCCTTATAGCAATCAGCCCCAGCATTTT.